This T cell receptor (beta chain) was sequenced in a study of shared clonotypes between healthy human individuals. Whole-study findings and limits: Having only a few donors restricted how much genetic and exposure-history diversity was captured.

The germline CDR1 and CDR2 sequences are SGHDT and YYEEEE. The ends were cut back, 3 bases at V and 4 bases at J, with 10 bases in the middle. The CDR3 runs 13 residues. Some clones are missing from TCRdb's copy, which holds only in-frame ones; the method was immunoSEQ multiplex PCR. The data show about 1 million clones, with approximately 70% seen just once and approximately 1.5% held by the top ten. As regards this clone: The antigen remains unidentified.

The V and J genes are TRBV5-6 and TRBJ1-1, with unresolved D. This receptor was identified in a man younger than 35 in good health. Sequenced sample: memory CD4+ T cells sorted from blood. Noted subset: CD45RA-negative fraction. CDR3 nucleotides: TGTGCCAGCAGCTCCCTTGGGGTCACTGAAGCTTTCTTT. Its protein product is CASSSLGVTEAFF.